The clone carrying this T cell receptor beta chain was counted only a few times. The data were taken from a study of PD-L1 blockade in urothelial cancer. This CDR3 comprises 14 residues. Trimming shortened V by 2 bases and J by 3 bases, and 9 bases separated the two germline ends. Germline-derived CDR1 and CDR2 are MNHNY and SVGAGI (reference sequence). Here immunoSEQ multiplex PCR was the method, and the copy in TCRdb shows in-frame clones only, minus some. Of some 80,000 clones listed, roughly 87% are singletons. The input for sequencing was PBMCs, taken around atezolizumab (anti-PD-L1) treatment. The chain links TRBV6-6 to TRBJ2-3, with TRBD1 as a possible D gene (5 bases). This TCR was recovered from a woman in her 70s with urothelial cancer. CDR3 residues: CASSYGAGTDTQYF. In DNA, the CDR3 is TGTGCCAGCAGTTACGGGGCAGGGACAGATACGCAGTATTTT.